The source of this T cell receptor (beta chain) is a study of T cells in Graves' hyperthyroidism and ophthalmopathy. This clonotype was recorded at least ten times. CDR1 and CDR2 from the germline V gene are SGHTA and FQGNSA. There are 15 residues in the CDR3. The J segment lost 1 base and the V segment lost 5 bases, leaving 6 bases of the junction unmatched. The investigators amplified TCR beta CDR3 regions from RNA transcripts. TCR CDR3 regions were first amplified by RT-PCR with HTBI primers. TCRdb ran MiXCR on the multiplex PCR reads and lists one entry per CDR3 protein. Altogether 530,000 or so distinct CDR3 sequences are present, about a sixth being singletons, with the ten largest covering roughly a sixth.

V is TRBV7-2 and J is TRBJ2-7; 9 nucleotides align to TRBD1. The TCR comes from a woman aged 18-35 years with Graves' ophthalmopathy. The sample taken for sequencing was blood. The CDR3 loop reads CASSPPGTGSYEQYF. CDR3 in DNA: TGTGCCAGCAGCCCTCCTGGGACAGGGTCCTACGAGCAGTACTTC.